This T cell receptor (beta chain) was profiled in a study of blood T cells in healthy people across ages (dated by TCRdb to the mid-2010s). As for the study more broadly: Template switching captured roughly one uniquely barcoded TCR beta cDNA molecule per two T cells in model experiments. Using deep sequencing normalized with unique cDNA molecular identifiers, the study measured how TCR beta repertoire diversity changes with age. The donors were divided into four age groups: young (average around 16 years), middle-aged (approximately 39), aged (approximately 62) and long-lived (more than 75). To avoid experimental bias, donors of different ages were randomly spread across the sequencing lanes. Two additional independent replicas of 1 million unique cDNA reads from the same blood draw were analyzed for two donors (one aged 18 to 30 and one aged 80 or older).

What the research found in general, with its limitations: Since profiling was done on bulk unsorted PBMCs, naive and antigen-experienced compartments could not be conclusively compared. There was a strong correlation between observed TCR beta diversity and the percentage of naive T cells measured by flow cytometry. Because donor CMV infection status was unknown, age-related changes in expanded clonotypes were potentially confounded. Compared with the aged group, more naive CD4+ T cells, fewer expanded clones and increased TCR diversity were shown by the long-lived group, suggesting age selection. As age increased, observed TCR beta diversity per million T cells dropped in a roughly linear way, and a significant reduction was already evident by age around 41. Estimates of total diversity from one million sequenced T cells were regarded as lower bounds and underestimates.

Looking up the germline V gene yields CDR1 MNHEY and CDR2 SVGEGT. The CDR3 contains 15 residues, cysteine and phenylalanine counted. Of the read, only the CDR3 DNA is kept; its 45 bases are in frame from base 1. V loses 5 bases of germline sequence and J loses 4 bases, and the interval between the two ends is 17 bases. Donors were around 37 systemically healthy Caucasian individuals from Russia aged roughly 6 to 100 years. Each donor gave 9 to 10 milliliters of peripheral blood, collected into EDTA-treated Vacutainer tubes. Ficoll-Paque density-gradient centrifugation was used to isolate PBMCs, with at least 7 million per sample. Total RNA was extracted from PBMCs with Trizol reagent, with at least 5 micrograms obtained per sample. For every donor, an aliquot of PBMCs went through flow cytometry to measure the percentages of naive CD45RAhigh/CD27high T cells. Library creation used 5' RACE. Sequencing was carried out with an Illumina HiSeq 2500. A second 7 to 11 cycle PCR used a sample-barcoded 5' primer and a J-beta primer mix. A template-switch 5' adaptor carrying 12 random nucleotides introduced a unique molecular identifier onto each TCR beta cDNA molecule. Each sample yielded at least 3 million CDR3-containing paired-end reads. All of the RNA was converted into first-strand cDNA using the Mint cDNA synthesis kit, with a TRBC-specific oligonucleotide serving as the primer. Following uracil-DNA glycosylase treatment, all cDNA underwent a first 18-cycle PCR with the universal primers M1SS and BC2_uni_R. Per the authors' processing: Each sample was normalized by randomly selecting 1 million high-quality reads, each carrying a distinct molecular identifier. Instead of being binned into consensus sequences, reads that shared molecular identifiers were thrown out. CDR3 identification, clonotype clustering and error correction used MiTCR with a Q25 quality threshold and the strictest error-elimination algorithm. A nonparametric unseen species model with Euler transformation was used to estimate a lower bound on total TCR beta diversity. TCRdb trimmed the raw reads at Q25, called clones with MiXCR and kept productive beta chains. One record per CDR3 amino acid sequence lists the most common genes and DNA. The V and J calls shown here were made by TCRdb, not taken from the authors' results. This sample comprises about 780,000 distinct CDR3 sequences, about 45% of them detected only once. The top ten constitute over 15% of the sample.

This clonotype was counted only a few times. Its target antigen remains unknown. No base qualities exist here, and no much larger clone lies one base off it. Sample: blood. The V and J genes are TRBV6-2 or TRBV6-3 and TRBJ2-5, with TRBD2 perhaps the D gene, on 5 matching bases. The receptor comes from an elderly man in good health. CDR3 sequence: CASSRLATRGETQYF. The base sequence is TGTGCCAGCAGTCGTCTAGCCACCCGGGGAGAGACCCAGTACTTC.